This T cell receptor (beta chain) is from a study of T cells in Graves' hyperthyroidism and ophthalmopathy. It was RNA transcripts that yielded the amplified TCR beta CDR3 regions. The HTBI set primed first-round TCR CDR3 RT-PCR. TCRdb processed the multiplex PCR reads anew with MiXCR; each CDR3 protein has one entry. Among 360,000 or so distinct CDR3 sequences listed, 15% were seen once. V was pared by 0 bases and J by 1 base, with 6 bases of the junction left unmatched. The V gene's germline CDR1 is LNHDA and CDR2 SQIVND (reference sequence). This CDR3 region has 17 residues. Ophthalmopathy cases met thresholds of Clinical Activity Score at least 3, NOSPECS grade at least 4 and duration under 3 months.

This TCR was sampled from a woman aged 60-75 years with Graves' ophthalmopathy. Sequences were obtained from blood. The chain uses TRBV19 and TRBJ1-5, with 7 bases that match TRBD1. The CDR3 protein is CASSIDTRQGSNQPQHF. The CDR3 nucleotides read TGTGCCAGTAGTATAGATACCCGACAGGGAAGCAATCAGCCCCAGCATTTT.